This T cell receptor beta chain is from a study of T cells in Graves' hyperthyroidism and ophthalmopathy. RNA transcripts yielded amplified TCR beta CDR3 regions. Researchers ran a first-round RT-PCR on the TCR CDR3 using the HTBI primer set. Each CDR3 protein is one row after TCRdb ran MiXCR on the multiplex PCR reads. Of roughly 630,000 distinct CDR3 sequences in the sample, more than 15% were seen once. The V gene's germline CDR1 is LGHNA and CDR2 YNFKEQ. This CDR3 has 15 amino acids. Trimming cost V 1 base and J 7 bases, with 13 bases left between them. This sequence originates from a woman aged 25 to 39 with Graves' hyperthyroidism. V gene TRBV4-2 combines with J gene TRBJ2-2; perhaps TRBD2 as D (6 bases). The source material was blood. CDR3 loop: CASSQVSGESGELFF. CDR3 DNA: TGTGCCAGCAGCCAAGTGTCGGGGGAGAGCGGGGAGCTGTTTTTT.